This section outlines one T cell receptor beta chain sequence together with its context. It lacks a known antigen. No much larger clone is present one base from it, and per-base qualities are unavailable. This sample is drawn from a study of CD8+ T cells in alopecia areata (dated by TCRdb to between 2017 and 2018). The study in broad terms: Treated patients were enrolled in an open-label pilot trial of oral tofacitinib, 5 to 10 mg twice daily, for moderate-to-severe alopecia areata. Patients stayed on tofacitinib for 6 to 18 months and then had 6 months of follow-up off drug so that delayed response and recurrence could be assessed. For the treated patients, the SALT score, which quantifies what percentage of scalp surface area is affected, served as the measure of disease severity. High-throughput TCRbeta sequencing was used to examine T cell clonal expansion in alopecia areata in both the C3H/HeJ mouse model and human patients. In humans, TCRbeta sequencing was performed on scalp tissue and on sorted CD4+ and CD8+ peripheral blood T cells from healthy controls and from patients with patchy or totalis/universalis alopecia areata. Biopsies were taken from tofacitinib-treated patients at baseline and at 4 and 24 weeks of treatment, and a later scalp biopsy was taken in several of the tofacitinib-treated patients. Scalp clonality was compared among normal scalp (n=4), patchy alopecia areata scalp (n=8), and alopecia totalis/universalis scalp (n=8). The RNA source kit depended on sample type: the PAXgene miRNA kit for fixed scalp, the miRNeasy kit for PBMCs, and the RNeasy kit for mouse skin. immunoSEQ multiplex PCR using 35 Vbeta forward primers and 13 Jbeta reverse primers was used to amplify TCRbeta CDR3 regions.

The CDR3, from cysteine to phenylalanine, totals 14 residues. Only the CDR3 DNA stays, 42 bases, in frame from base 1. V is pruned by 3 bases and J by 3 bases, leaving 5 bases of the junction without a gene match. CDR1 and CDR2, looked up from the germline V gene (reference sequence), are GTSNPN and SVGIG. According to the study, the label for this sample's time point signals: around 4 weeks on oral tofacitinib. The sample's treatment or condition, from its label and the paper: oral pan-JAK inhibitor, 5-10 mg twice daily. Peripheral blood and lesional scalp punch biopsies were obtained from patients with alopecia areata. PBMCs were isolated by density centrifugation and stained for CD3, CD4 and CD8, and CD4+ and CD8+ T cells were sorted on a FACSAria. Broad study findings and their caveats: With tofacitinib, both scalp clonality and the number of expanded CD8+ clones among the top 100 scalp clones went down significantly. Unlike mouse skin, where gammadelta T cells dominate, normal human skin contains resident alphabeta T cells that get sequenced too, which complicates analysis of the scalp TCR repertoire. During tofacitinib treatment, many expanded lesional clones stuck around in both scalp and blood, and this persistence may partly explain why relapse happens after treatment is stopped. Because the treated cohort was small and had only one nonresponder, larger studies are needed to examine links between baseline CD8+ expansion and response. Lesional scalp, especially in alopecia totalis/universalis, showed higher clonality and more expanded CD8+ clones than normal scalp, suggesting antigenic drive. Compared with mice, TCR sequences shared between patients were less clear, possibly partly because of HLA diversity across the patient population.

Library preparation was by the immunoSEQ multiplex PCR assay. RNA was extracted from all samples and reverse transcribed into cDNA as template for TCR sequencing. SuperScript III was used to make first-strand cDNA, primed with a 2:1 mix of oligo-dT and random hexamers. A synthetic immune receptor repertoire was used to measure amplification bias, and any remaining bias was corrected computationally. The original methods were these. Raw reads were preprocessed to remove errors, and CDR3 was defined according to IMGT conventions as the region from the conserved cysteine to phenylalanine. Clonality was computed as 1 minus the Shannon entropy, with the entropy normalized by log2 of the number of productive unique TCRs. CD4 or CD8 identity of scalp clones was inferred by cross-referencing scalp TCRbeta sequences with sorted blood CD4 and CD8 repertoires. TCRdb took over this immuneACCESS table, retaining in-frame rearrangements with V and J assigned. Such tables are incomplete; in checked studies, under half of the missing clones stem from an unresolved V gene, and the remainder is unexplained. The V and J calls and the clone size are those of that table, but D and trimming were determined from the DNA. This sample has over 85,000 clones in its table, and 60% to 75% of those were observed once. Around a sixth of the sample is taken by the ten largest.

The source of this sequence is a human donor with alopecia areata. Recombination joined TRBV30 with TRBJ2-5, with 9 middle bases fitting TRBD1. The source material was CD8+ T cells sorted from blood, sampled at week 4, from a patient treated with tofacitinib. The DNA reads TGTGCCTGGAGCGAACAGGGGGCGGAAGAGACCCAGTACTTC. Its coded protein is CAWSEQGAEETQYF.